A single sample gave rise to the 23 T cell receptor beta chains below, sequenced in a study of identifying expanded T cells in peripheral blood. Data came from immunoSEQ multiplex PCR; TCRdb stores just in-frame clones and leaves some out. The sample lists roughly 130,000 clones; around 88% were seen once. Sample: blood. Every receptor here comes from a person aged 18-70 years in good health.

V and J are TRBV19 and TRBJ2-7; D is uncertain. V lost 8 bases, J lost 6 bases, and 11 bases lay in between. This CDR3 has 11 residues. Per the germline V gene, CDR1 is LNHDA and CDR2 is SQIVND (reference sequence). The CDR3 sequence: CASARAGEQYF. The CDR3 DNA reads as TGTGCCAGTGCCCGGGCCGGCGAGCAGTACTTC.

This sequence joins TRBV18 and TRBJ1-4; TRBD1 agrees at 10 bases. The CDR3 runs to 15 residues. V lost 5 bases to trimming and J lost 6 bases; unmatched junction nucleotides: 6. The germline V gene encodes CDR1 KGHSH and CDR2 LQKENI. CDR3 residues: CASSSGQGVDEKLFF. The DNA of the CDR3 is TGTGCCAGCTCATCTGGACAGGGGGTCGATGAAAAACTGTTTTTT.

This clone showed up just once. CDR3 nucleotide sequence: TGTGCCAGCAGCGTGGTCGCAAACACCGGGGAGCTGTTTTTT. Translating gives CASSVVANTGELFF. This rearrangement joins TRBV2 to TRBJ2-2; D unclear. The CDR3 runs to 14 residues. V lost 6 bases and J lost 2, with 10 bases in between. Germline V gene sequence: CDR1 SNHLY, CDR2 FYNNEI.

This clone appeared a single time. This chain uses TRBV19 with TRBJ1-3; D uncertain. The germline CDR1 and CDR2 sequences are LNHDA and SQIVND (reference sequence). CDR3 length: 14 amino acids. Trimming removed 8 bases at V and 4 bases at J, with 15 bases between. The CDR3 spells CASVPSLPGNTIYF. The DNA for the CDR3 is TGTGCCAGTGTCCCTTCCCTGCCCGGAAACACCATATATTTT.

The chain carries TRBV6-4 and TRBJ2-1; weak D call: TRBD1 (5 bases). V was clipped by 5 bases and J by 10 bases, with 12 bases between them. This CDR3 contains 12 residues. CDR1 and CDR2 (germline): MRHNA, SNTAGT. CDR3 DNA sequence: TGTGCCAGCAGTTTCGACAGTCGGGAGCAGTTCTTC. It translates to CASSFDSREQFF.

J is TRBJ1-2 and V is TRBV28; D might be TRBD1 (6 bases). The CDR3 totals 15 residues. V lost 8 bases to trimming and J lost 4 bases, with 20 bases between them. Germline CDR1 reads MDHEN; CDR2 reads SYDVKM. CDR3 in amino acids: CASGTGTRTGYGYTF. The CDR3, as DNA: TGTGCCAGCGGAACAGGGACCAGAACCGGCTATGGCTACACCTTC.

This clone was observed a single time. This rearrangement joins TRBV7-9 to TRBJ2-3, with D tentatively TRBD1 (5 bases). Trimming pared 5 bases from V and 0 bases from J, leaving 15 bases between. Germline CDR1 is SEHNR and CDR2 is FQNEAQ (reference sequence). The CDR3 runs 16 residues. The CDR3 sequence is CASSLRAADSTDTQYF. Written as DNA, the CDR3 is TGTGCCAGCAGCCTCAGGGCGGCGGATAGCACAGATACGCAGTATTTT. Filled out from reference TRBV7-9 and TRBJ2-3, the complete variable domain reads DTGVSQNPRHKITKRGQNVTFRCDPISEHNRLYWYRQTLGQGPEFLTYFQNEAQLEKSRLLSDRFSAERPKGSFSTLEIQRTEQGDSAMYLCASSLRAADSTDTQYFGPGTRLTVL.

The V and J genes are TRBV6-5 and TRBJ2-3; no clear D gene. Germline V gene lookup returns CDR1 MNHEY and CDR2 SVGAGI. V was pared by 8 bases and J by 2 bases, with 11 bases between. This CDR3 region has 13 residues. For the CDR3, the DNA is TGTGCCAGCGTCGACAAGAACACAGATACGCAGTATTTT. Encoded protein: CASVDKNTDTQYF.

This rearrangement joins TRBV9 to TRBJ1-6; D might be TRBD1 (5 bases). Germline CDR1 is SGDLS and CDR2 is YYNGEE. V was pared by 4 bases and J by 5 bases, with 16 bases between. The CDR3 has 16 amino acids. The CDR3 loop reads CASSPSGRGDNSPLHF. The CDR3 nucleotides read TGTGCCAGCAGCCCATCCGGGAGGGGTGATAATTCACCCCTCCACTTT.

The sample holds one count of this clone. V and J are TRBV30 and TRBJ1-5, with D possibly being TRBD1 (5 bases). Per germline, CDR1 GTSNPN and CDR2 SVGIG (reference sequence). V gave up 0 bases and J gave up 6 bases, with 9 bases separating them. The CDR3 totals 13 residues. CDR3 in DNA: TGTGCCTGGAGTGTCAGGGAGTCTCAGCCCCAGCATTTT. This sequence encodes CAWSVRESQPQHF.

This chain connects TRBV5-1 to TRBJ2-7; the match to TRBD1 covers 7 bases. The length of the CDR3 is 15 residues. The V gene end was trimmed by 0 bases and the J gene end by 1 base; junction bases not matched to a gene: 4. Germline CDR1 reads SGHRS; CDR2 reads YFSETQ. In nucleotides, the CDR3 is TGCGCCAGCAGCTTGGGGACAGGAATATCCTACGAGCAGTACTTC. It yields the protein CASSLGTGISYEQYF.

This chain links TRBV7-3 with TRBJ2-1; unclear D gene. V lost 5 bases, J lost 0 bases, and 11 bases lay in between. This CDR3 region has 15 residues. Looked up from germline, CDR1 is SGHTA and CDR2 is FQGTGA. The CDR3 reads CASSPGRSSYNEQFF. The CDR3, as DNA: TGTGCCAGCAGCCCAGGACGGTCCTCCTACAATGAGCAGTTCTTC.

J is TRBJ2-3 and V is TRBV5-1; 8 bases are a match to TRBD2. The V gene's germline CDR1 is SGHRS and CDR2 YFSETQ. This CDR3 spans 15 amino acids. V trimming: 4 bases; J trimming: 4 bases; junction bases outside the gene matches: 8. Here the CDR3 reads CASSPGTSKPDTQYF. CDR3 DNA sequence: TGCGCCAGCAGCCCCGGGACTAGTAAGCCAGATACGCAGTATTTT. Full variable domain (outside the CDR3, taken from reference TRBV5-1 and TRBJ2-3): KAGVTQTPRYLIKTRGQQVTLSCSPISGHRSVSWYQQTPGQGLQFLFEYFSETQRNKGNFPGRFSGRQFSNSRSEMNVSTLELGDSALYLCASSPGTSKPDTQYFGPGTRLTVL.

This chain links TRBV5-3 with TRBJ1-1; TRBD1 agrees at 9 bases. TRBV5-3 belongs to the ORF category, with a function that is uncertain. With V trimmed by 4 bases and J by 1 base, 11 bases remained unmatched. The CDR3 runs to 17 residues. Here the CDR3 reads CARSGTTGGSGNTEAFF. The DNA of the CDR3 is TGTGCCAGAAGCGGAACTACAGGGGGCAGTGGGAACACTGAAGCTTTCTTT.

The chain uses TRBV5-1 and TRBJ2-1; D gene unclear. Trimming cost V 7 bases and J 5 bases, with 19 bases left between them. The CDR3 is made up of 15 amino acids. CDR1 and CDR2 (germline): SGHRS, YFSETQ. The DNA of the CDR3 is TGCGCCAGCTCATCAGAGGCCTACAAGAACAATGAGCAGTTCTTC. This codes for CASSSEAYKNNEQFF.

The rearrangement uses TRBV6-5 and TRBJ1-5; D is uncertain. The CDR3 is made up of 14 amino acids. Trimming left V 6 bases short and J 2 bases short, with 11 bases between. Germline V lookup: CDR1 MNHEY, CDR2 SVGAGI. Here the CDR3 DNA reads TGTGCCAGCAGGAAGACATCCCGCAATCAGCCCCAGCATTTT. Amino acids: CASRKTSRNQPQHF.

V and J are TRBV10-1 and TRBJ2-7; TRBD1 aligns across 12 bases. The trim removed 8 bases at V and 5 bases at J, leaving 4 bases unmatched. Germline CDR1 WNHNN, CDR2 SYGVQD (reference sequence). The CDR3 length is 13 residues. CDR3 region: CASAGTGGDEQYF. The CDR3 nucleotides read TGCGCCAGCGCCGGGACAGGGGGCGACGAGCAGTACTTC.

This clone came up once. The V and J genes are TRBV5-1 and TRBJ2-1; tentative D call: TRBD2 (5 bases). CDR3 length: 13 amino acids. Trimming stripped 3 bases from V and 8 bases from J, with 12 bases between. The germline gives CDR1 SGHRS, CDR2 YFSETQ. This chain's CDR3 is CASSSGVIDEQFF. CDR3 coding DNA: TGCGCCAGCAGCTCCGGGGTGATCGATGAGCAGTTCTTC.

This clone appeared a few times. This sequence joins TRBV28 and TRBJ1-2, with D maybe TRBD1 (6 bases). V was clipped by 5 bases and J by 5 bases, with 15 bases between them. CDR1 and CDR2 from the germline V gene are MDHEN and SYDVKM. This CDR3 comprises 14 residues. This chain's CDR3 is CASSTGTATYGYTF. The CDR3 nucleotides are TGTGCCAGCAGTACAGGGACGGCTACTTATGGCTACACCTTC.

The rearrangement uses TRBV2 and TRBJ1-5; D is undetermined. The V end was cut by 8 bases, the J end by 7 bases, with 15 bases between. CDR3 length: 13 amino acids. From germline, CDR1 is SNHLY and CDR2 FYNNEI. The CDR3 is CASWRGTGQPQHF. In nucleotides, the CDR3 is TGTGCCAGCTGGCGGGGAACGGGACAGCCCCAGCATTTT.

This sequence joins TRBV5-1 and TRBJ1-2; 7 bases line up with TRBD1. The V and J ends lost 3 bases and 4 bases, in that order; junction bases with no gene match: 3. The CDR3 runs 13 residues. Looked up from germline, CDR1 is SGHRS and CDR2 is YFSETQ. Written as DNA, the CDR3 is TGCGCCAGCAGCTCCGGGACAGCCTATGGCTACACCTTC. This gives the protein CASSSGTAYGYTF.

V and J are TRBV29-1 and TRBJ2-1; D is unresolved. In germline, CDR1 is SQVTM, CDR2 ANQGSEA. The CDR3 covers 12 residues. Trimming took 4 bases from V and 4 from J, leaving 8 bases between them. CDR3 protein: CSVVRIYNEQFF. Written as DNA, the CDR3 is TGCAGCGTTGTTAGGATTTACAATGAGCAGTTCTTC.

This chain's CDR3 is CASIKGWQGDEKLFF. The DNA of the CDR3 is TGTGCCAGCATTAAGGGTTGGCAGGGGGATGAAAAACTGTTTTTT. The V gene is TRBV6-6, the J gene TRBJ1-4; 7 nucleotides agree with TRBD1. The CDR3 is made up of 15 amino acids. CDR1 and CDR2 from the germline V gene are MNHNY and SVGAGI (reference sequence). V trimming: 7 bases; J trimming: 6 bases; junction bases outside the gene matches: 11.